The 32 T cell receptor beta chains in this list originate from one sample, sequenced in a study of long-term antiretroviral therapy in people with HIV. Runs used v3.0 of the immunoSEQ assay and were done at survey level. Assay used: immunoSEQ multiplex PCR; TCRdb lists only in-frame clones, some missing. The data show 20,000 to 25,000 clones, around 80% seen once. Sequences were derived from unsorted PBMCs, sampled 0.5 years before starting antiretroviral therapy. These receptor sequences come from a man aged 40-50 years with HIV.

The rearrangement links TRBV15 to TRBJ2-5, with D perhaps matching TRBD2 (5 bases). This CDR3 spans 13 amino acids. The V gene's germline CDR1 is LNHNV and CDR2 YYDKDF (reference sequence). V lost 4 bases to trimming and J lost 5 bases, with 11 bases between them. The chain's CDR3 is CATSTGFRETQYF. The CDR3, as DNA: TGTGCCACCAGCACGGGGTTTCGGGAGACCCAGTACTTC.

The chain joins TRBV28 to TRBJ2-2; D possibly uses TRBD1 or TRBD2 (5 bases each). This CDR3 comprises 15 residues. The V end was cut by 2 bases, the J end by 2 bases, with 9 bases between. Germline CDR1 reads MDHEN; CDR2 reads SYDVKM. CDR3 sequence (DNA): TGTGCCAGCAGTTTAGGGGGTGGAAACACCGGGGAGCTGTTTTTT. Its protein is CASSLGGGNTGELFF.

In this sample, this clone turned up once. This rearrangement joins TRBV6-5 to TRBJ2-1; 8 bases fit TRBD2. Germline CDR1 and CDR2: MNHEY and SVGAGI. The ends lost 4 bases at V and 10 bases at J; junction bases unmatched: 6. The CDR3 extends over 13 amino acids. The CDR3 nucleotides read TGTGCCAGCAGTTCGCGGGGGGAAGGCGAGCAGTTCTTC. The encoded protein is CASSSRGEGEQFF.

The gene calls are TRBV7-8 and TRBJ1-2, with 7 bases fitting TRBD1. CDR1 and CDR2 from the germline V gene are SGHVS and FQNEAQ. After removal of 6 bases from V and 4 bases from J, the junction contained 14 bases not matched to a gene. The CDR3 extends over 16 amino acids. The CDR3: CASRPTGTPVGYGYTF. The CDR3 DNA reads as TGTGCCAGCAGGCCGACAGGGACTCCGGTGGGCTATGGCTACACCTTC.

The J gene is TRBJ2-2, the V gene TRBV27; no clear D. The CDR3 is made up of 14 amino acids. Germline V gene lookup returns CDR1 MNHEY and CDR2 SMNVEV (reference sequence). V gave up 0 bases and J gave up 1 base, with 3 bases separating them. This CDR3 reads CASSLSMNTGELFF. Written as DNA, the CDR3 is TGTGCCAGCAGTTTATCGATGAACACCGGGGAGCTGTTTTTT.

The CDR3 is CASSSSTGYYNEQFF. For the CDR3, the DNA is TGTGCCAGCAGCTCTTCGACAGGGTACTACAATGAGCAGTTCTTC. The rearrangement uses TRBV11-2 and TRBJ2-1; TRBD1 agrees at 7 bases. The V segment lost 4 bases and the J segment 3 bases; nucleotides outside the gene matches: 6. The CDR3 sequence is 15 residues long. CDR1 SGHAT and CDR2 FQNNGV come from the germline V gene.

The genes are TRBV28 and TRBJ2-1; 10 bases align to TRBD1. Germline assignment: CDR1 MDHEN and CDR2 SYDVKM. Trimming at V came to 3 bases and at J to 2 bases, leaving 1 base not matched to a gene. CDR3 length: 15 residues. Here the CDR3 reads CASSLGTGAYNEQFF. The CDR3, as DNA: TGTGCCAGCAGTTTGGGGACAGGGGCCTACAATGAGCAGTTCTTC.

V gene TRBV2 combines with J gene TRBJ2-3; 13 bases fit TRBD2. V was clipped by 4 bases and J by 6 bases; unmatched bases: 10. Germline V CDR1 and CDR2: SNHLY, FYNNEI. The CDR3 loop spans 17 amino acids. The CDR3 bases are TGTGCCAGCAGTGGACTAGCGGGGGGCCCCCGGCGGGATACGCAGTATTTT. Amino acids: CASSGLAGGPRRDTQYF.

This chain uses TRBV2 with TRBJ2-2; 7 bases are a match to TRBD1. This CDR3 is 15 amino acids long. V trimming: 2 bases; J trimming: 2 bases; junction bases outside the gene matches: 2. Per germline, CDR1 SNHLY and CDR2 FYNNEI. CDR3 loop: CASSETGDNTGELFF. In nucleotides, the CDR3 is TGTGCCAGCAGTGAAACAGGGGATAACACCGGGGAGCTGTTTTTT. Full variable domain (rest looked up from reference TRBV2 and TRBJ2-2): EPEVTQTPSHQVTQMGQEVILRCVPISNHLYFYWYRQILGQKVEFLVSFYNNEISEKSEIFDDQFSVERPDGSNFTLKIRSTKLEDSAMYFCASSETGDNTGELFFGEGSRLTVL.

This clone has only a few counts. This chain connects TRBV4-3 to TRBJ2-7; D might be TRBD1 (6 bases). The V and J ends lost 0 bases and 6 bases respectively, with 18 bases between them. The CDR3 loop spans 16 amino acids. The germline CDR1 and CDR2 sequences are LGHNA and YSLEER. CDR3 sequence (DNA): TGCGCCAGCAGCCAAGATGGCGTAGGGAAAGGGGGCGAGCAGTACTTC. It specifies CASSQDGVGKGGEQYF.

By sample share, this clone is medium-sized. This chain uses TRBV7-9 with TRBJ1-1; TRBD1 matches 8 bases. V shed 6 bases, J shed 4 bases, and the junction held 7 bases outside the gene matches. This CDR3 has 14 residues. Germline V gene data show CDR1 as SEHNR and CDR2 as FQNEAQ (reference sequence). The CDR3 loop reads CASRSQGGGTEAFF. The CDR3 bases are TGTGCCAGCAGATCACAGGGGGGGGGCACTGAAGCTTTCTTT.

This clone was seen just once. CDR3 bases: TGTGCCAGTAGTAGAAGACAGTACAACCCCTATGGCTACACCTTC. The encoded protein is CASSRRQYNPYGYTF. This sequence joins TRBV19 and TRBJ1-2; TRBD1 might be the D (5 bases). Trimming took 4 bases from V and 4 from J, leaving 16 bases between them. Germline loops: CDR1 LNHDA, CDR2 SQIVND (reference sequence). CDR3 length: 15 amino acids.

CDR3 sequence (DNA): TGTGCCAGCAGCTTAGAGGGGATATCCGCAGATACGCAGTATTTT. Translating it yields CASSLEGISADTQYF. The chain couples TRBV13 to TRBJ2-3; a possible D gene is TRBD1 (5 bases). Germline assignment: CDR1 PRHDT and CDR2 FYEKMQ (reference sequence). The CDR3 totals 15 residues. Trimming left V 1 base short and J 4 bases short, with 12 bases between.

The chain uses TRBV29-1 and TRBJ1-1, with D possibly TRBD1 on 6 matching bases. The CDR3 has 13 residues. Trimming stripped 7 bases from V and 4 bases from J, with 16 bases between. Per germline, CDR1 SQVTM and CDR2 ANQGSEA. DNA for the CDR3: TGCAGCGCCTACCGAGGGGGAAGCACTGAAGCTTTCTTT. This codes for CSAYRGGSTEAFF.

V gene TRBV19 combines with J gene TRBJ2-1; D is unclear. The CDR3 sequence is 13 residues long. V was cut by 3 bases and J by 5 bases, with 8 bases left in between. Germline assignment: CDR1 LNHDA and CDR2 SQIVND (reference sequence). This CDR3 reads CASSIARDNEQFF. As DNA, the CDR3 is TGTGCCAGTAGTATTGCTCGTGACAATGAGCAGTTCTTC.

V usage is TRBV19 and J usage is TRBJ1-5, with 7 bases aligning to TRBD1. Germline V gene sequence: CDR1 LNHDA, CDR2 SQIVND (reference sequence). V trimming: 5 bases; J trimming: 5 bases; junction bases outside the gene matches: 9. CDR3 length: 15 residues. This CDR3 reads CASSWVTGPDQPQHF. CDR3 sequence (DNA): TGTGCCAGTAGTTGGGTGACAGGGCCAGATCAGCCCCAGCATTTT.

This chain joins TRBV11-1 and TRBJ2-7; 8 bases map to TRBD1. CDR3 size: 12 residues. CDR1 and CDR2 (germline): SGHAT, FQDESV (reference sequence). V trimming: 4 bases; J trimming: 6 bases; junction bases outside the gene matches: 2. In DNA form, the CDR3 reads TGTGCCAGCAGCTGGACAGGGAGCGAGCAGTACTTC. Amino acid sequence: CASSWTGSEQYF.

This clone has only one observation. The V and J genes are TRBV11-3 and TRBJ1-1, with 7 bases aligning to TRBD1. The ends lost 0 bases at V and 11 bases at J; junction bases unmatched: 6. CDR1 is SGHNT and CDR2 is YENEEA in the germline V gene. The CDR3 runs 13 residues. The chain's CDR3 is CASSLDEGARAFF. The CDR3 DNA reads TGTGCCAGCAGCTTAGATGAGGGGGCTCGGGCTTTCTTT.

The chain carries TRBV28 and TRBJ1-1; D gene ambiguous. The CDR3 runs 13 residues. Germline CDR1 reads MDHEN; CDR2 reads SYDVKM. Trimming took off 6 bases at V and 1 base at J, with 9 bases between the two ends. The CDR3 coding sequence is TGTGCCAGCAGAACTTTGCGGAACACTGAAGCTTTCTTT. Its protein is CASRTLRNTEAFF.

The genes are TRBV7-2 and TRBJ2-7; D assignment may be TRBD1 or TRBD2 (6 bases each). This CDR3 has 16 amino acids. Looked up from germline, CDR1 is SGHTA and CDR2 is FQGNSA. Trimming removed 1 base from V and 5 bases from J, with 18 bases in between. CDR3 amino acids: CASSLGGLQGKDEQYF. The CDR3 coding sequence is TGTGCCAGCAGCTTAGGAGGACTACAGGGTAAAGACGAGCAGTACTTC.

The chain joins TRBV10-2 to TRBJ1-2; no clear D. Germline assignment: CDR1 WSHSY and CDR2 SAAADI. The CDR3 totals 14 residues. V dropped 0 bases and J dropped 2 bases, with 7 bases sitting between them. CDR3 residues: CASSESMRNYGYTF. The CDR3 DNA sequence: TGCGCCAGCAGTGAGTCGATGAGGAACTATGGCTACACCTTC.

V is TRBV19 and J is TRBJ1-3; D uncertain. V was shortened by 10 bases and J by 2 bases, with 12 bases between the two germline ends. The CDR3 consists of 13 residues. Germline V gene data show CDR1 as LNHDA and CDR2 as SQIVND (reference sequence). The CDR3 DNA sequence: TGTGCCACCTGGAGGTCCCCTGGAAACACCATATATTTT. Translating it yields CATWRSPGNTIYF.

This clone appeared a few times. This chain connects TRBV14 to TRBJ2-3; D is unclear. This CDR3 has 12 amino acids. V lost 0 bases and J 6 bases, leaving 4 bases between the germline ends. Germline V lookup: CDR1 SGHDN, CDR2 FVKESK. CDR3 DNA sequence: TGTGCCAGCAGCCAAGACTGGGATACGCAGTATTTT. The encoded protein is CASSQDWDTQYF.

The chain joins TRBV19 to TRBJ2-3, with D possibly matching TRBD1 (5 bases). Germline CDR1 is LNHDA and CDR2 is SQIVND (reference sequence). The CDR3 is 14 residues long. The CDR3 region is CVTLQTDSTDTQYF. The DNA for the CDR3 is TGTGTCACGCTCCAGACAGATAGCACAGATACGCAGTATTTT.

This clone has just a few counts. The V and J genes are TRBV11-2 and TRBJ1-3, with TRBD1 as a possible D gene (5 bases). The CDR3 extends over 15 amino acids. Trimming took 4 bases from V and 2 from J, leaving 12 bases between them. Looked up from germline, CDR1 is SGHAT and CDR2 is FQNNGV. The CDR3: CASSSPRVTGNTIYF. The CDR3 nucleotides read TGTGCCAGCAGCTCACCCAGGGTTACTGGAAACACCATATATTTT.

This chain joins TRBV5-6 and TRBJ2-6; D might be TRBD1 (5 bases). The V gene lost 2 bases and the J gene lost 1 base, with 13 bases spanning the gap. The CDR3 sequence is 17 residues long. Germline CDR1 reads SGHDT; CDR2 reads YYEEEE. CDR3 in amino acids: CASSLMQGLSGANVLTF. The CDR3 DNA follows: TGTGCCAGCAGCTTAATGCAGGGCCTATCTGGGGCCAACGTCCTGACTTTC.

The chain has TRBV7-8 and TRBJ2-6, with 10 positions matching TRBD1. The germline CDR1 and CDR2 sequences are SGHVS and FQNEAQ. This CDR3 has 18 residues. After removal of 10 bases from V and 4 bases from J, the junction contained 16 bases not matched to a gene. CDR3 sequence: CATHPTGTGASGANVLTF. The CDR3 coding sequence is TGTGCCACCCACCCCACCGGGACAGGGGCCTCCGGGGCCAACGTCCTGACTTTC.

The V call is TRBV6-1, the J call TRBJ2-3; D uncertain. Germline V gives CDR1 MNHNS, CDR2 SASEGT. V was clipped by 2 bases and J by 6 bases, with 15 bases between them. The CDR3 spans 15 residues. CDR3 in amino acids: CASSESNLLLDTQYF. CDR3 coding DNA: TGTGCCAGCAGTGAAAGTAATCTTCTACTTGATACGCAGTATTTT.

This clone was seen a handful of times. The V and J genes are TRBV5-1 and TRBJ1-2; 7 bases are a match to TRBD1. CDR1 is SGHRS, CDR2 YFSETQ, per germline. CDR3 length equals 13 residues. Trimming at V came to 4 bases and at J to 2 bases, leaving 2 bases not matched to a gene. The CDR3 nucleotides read TGCGCCAGCAGCCCGGGACAGAACTATGGCTACACCTTC. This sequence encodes CASSPGQNYGYTF.

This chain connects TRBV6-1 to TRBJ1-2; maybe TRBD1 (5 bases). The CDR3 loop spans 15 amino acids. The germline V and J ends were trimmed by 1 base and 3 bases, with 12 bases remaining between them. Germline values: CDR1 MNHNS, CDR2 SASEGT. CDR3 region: CASSEGEGWDYGYTF. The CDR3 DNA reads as TGTGCCAGCAGTGAAGGGGAGGGGTGGGACTATGGCTACACCTTC.

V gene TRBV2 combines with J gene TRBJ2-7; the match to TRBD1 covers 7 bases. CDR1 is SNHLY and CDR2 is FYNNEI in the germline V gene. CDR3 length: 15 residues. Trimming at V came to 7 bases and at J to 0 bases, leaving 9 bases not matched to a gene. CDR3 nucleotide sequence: TGTGCCAGCACAACTGCCGGGACAGCCTCCTACGAGCAGTACTTC. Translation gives CASTTAGTASYEQYF.

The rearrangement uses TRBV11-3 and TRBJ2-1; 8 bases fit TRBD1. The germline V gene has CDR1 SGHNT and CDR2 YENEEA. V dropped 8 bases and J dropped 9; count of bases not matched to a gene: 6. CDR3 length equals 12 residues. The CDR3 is CASRQGSGEQFF. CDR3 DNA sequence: TGTGCCAGCCGACAGGGGAGTGGTGAGCAGTTCTTC. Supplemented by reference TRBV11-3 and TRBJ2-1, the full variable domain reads EAGVVQSPRYKIIEKKQPVAFWCNPISGHNTLYWYLQNLGQGPELLIRYENEEAVDDSQLPKDRFSAERLKGVDSTLKIQPAELGDSAVYLCASRQGSGEQFFGPGTRLTVL.